This note documents a single T cell receptor beta chain sequence. Its antigen is not known. A much larger clone lies a single base off, so this may be a read error. From the reads, TCRdb called clonotypes with MiXCR, one entry per CDR3 protein. The sample records around 280,000 distinct CDR3 sequences, roughly 13% being singletons. This sample is part of a study of T cell repertoires in cytomegalovirus infection. Study in general: Indicated by public TCR beta signatures were CMV infection and matching HLA type. Notes on the study in general: HLA-C-restricted, CMV-specific TCR beta clonotypes were dominant ex vivo.

The CDR3 consists of 12 residues. The chain links TRBV23-1 to TRBJ2-7; D unresolved. TRBV23-1 is an ORF; its function is uncertain. Sequencing used PBMCs. This TCR was sampled from a human donor in good health (CMV status not recorded). Some clones in this sample may be carry-over from other donors' samples. In DNA, the CDR3 is TGCGCCAGCAGTCAATCCCAATACGAGCATTACTTC. It codes for CASSQSQYEHYF.